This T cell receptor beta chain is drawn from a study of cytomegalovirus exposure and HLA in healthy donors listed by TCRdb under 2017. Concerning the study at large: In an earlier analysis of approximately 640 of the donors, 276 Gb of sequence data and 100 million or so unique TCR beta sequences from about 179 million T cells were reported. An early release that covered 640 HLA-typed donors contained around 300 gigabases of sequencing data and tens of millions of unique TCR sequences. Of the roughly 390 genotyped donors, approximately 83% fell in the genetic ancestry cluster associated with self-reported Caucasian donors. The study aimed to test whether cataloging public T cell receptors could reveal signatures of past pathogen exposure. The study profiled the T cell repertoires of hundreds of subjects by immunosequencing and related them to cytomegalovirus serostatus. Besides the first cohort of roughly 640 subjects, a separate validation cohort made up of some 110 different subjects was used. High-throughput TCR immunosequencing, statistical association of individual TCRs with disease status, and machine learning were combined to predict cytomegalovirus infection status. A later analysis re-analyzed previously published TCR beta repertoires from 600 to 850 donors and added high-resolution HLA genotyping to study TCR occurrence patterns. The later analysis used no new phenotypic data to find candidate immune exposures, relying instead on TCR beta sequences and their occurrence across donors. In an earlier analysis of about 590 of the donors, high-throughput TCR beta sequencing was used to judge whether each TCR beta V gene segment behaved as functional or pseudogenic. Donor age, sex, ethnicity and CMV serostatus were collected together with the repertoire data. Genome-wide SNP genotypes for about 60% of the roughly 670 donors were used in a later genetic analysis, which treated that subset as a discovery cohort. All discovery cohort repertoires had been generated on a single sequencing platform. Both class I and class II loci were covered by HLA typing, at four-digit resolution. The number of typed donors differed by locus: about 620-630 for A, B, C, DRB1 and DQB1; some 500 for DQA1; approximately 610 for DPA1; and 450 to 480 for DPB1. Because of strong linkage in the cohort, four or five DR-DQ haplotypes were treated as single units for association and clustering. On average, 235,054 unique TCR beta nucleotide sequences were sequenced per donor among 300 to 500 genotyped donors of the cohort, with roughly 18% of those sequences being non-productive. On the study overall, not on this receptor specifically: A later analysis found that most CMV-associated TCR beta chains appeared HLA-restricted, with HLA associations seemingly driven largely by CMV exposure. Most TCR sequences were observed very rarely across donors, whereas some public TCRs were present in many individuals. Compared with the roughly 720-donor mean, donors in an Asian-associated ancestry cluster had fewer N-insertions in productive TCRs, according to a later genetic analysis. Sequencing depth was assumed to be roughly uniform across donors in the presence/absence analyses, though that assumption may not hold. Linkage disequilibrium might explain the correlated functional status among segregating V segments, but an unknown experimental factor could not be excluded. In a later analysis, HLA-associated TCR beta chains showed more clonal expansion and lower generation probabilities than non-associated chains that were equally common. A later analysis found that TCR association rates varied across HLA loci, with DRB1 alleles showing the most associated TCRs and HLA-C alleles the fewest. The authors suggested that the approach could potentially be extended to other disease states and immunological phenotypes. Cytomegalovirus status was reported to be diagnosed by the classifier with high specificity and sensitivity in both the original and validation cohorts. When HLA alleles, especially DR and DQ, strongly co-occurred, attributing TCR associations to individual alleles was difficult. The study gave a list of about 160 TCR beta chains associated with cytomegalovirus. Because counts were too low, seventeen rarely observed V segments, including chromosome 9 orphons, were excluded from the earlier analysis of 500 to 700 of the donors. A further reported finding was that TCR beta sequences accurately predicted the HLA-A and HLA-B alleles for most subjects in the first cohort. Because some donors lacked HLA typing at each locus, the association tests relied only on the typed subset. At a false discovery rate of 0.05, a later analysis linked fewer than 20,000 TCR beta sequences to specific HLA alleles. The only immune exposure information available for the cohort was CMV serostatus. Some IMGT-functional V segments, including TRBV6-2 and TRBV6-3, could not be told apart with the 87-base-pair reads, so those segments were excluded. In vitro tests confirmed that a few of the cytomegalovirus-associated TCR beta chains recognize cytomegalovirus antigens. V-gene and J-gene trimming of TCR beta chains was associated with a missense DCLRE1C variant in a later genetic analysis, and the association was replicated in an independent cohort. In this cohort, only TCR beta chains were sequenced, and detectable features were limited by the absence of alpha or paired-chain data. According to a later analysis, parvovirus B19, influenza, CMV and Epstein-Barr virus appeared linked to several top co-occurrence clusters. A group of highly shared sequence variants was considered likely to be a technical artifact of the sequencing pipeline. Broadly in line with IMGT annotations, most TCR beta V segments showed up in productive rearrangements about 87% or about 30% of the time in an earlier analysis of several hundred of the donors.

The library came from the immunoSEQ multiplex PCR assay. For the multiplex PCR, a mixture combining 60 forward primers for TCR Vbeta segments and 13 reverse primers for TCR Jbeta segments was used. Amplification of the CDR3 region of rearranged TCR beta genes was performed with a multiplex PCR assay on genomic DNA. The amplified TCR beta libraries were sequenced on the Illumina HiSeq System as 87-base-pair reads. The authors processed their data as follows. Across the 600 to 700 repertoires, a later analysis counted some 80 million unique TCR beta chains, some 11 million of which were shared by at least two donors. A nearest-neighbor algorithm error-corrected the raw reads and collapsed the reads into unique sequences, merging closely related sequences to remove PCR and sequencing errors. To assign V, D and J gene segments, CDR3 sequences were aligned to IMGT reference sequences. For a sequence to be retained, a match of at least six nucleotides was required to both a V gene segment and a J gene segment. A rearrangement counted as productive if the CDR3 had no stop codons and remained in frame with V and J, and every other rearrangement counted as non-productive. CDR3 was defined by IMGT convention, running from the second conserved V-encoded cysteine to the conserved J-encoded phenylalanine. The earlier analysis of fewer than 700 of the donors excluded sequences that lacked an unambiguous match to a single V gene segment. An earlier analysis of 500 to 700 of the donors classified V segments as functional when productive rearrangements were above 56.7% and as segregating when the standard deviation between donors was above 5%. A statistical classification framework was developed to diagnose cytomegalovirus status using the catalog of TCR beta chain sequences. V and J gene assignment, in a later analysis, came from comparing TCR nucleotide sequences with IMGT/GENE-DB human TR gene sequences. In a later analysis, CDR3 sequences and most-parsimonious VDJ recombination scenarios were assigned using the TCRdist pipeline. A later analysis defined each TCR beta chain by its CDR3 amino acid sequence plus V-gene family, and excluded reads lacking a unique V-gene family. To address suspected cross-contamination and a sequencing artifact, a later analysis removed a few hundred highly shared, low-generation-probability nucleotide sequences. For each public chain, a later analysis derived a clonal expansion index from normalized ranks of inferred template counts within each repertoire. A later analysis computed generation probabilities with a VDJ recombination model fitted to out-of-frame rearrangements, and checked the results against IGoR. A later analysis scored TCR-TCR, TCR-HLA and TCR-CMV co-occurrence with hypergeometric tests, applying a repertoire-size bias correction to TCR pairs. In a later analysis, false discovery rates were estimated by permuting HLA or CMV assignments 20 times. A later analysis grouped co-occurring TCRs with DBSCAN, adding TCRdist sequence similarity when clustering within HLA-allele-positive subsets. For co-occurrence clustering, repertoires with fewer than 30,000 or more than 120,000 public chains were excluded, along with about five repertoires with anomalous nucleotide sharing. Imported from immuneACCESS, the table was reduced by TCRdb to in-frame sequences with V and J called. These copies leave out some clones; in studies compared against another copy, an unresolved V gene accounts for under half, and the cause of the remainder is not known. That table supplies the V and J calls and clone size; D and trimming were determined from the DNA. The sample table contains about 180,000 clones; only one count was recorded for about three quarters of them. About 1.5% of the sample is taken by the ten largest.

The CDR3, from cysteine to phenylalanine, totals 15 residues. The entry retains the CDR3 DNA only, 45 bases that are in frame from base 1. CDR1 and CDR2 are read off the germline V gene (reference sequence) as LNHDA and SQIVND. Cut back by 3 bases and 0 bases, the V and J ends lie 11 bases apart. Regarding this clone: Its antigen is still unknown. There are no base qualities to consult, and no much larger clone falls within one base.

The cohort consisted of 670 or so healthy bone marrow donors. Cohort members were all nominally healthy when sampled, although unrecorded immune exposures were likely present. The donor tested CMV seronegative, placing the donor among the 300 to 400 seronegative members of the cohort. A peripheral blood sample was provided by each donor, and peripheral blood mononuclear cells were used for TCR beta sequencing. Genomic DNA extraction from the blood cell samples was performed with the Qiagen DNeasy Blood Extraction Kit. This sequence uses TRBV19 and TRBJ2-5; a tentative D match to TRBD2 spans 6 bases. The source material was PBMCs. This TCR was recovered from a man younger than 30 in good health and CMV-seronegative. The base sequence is TGTGCCAGTAGTATCGGCGGGGCTTACCAAGAGACCCAGTACTTC. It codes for CASSIGGAYQETQYF.